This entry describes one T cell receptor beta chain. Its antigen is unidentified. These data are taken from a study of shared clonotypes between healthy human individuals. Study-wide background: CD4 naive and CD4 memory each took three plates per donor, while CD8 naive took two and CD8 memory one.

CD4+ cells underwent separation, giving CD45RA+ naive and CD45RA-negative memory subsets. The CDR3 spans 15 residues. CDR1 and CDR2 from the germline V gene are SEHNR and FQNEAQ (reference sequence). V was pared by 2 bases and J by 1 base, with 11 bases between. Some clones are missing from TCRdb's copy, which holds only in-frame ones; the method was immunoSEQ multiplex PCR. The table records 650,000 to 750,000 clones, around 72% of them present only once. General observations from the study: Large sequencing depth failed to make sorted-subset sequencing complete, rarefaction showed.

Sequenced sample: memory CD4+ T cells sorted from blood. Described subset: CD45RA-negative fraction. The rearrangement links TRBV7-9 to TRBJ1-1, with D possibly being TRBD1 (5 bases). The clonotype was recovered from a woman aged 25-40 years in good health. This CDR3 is CASSLWTMENTEAFF. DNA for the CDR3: TGTGCCAGCAGCTTATGGACAATGGAGAACACTGAAGCTTTCTTT.